A selection of T cell receptor beta chains follows, all from one sample in a study of beta chain features in type 1 diabetes. Clones were sequenced by immunoSEQ multiplex PCR, and TCRdb holds only the in-frame ones, with some missing. The sample has about 210,000 clones, approximately 11% seen once. The sequenced material came from central memory CD4+ T cells from blood. The receptors were gathered from a man aged 18 to 30 in good health. The CDR3 runs from the conserved cysteine through the conserved F or W. The D gene is left open where the match is weak. Not all rows give a size; the values are once, few, many and, for expanded clones, a class.

abundance	d_gene	v_gene	j_gene	CDR3nt	CDR3aa
few	TRBD1	TRBV5-1	TRBJ2-1	TGCGCCAGCCTGCGGTTAGAGGGGGCCGGCAATGAGCAGTTCTTC	CASLRLEGAGNEQFF
few	NA	TRBV29-1	TRBJ1-5	TGCAGCGTAGCCTTCGGGAATCAGCCCCAGCATTTT	CSVAFGNQPQHF
few	NA	TRBV7-9	TRBJ2-7	TGTGCCAGCAGCTTTTCGGGGGCAGGGTACGAGCAGTACTTC	CASSFSGAGYEQYF
NA	TRBD2	TRBV5-1	TRBJ2-1	TGCGCCAGCAGGGGTTCTGTACTAGCGGACCACAATGAGCAGTTCTTC	CASRGSVLADHNEQFF
few	NA	TRBV19	TRBJ1-1	TGTGCCAGTAGTTCCGACATAGGCACTGAAGCTTTCTTT	CASSSDIGTEAFF
few	NA	TRBV5-1	TRBJ2-5	TGCGCCAGCAGCTCCCCGCCGGAGACCCAGTACTTC	CASSSPPETQYF
NA	NA	TRBV30	TRBJ1-1	TGTGCCTGGAGTGTCCTGAGACAGGCGAACACTGAAGCTTTCTTT	CAWSVLRQANTEAFF
NA	NA	TRBV7-2	TRBJ1-2	TGTGCCAGCAGCTCCTTGACAGCTAACTATGGCTACACCTTC	CASSSLTANYGYTF
many	NA	TRBV7-2	TRBJ2-1	TGTGCCAGCAGCTTAGTTCCCGGATACAATGAGCAGTTCTTC	CASSLVPGYNEQFF
many	NA	TRBV28	TRBJ2-3	TGTGCCAGCAGTTTAAGACGGGATTCTACATCGGGCGATACGCAGTATTTT	CASSLRRDSTSGDTQYF
NA	TRBD2	TRBV11-3	TRBJ2-1	TGTGCCAGCAGCTTAGTAGCGACTAGCGGGTGGCATGAGCAGTTCTTC	CASSLVATSGWHEQFF
few	TRBD1	TRBV5-6	TRBJ2-6	TGTGCCAGCAGCTTGGTCGGGACAGGAGTCGGCTCTGGGGCCAACGTCCTGACTTTC	CASSLVGTGVGSGANVLTF